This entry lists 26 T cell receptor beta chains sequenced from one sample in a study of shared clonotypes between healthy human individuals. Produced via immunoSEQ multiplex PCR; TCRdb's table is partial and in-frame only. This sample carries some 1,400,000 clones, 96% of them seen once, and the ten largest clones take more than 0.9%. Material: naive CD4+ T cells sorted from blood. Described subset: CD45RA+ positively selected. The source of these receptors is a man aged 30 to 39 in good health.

This CDR3 is CASRASATYEQYF. In DNA form, the CDR3 reads TGTGCCAGCAGGGCATCCGCGACCTACGAGCAGTACTTC. The chain couples TRBV6-5 to TRBJ2-7, with D unresolved. CDR1 and CDR2 from the germline V gene are MNHEY and SVGAGI. V was trimmed by 6 bases and J by 2 bases, leaving 11 bases between them. The CDR3 spans 13 residues.

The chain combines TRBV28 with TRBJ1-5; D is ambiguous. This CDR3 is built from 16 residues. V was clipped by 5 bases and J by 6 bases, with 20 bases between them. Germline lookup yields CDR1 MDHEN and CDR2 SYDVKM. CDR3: CASSPWRLGLAQPQHF. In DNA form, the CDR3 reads TGTGCCAGCAGTCCCTGGCGGTTGGGGTTGGCTCAGCCCCAGCATTTT.

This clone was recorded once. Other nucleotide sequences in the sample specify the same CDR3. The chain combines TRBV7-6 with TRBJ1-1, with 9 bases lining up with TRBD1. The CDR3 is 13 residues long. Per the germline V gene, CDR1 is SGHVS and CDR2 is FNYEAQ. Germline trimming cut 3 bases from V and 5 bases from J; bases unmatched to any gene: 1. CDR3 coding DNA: TGTGCCAGCAGCTTGGGACAGGGAACTGAAGCTTTCTTT. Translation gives CASSLGQGTEAFF.

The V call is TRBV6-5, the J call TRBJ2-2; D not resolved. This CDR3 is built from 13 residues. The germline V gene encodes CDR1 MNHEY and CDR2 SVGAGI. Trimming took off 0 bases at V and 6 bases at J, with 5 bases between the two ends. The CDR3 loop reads CASSYSSAGELFF. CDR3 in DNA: TGTGCCAGCAGTTACTCGTCAGCCGGGGAGCTGTTTTTT.

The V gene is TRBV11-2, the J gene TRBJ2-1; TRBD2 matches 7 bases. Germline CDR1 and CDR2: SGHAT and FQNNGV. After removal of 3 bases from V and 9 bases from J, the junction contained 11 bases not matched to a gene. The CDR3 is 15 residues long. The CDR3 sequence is CASSFRRTSPTEQFF. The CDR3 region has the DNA TGTGCCAGCAGCTTCAGACGGACTAGTCCCACTGAGCAGTTCTTC.

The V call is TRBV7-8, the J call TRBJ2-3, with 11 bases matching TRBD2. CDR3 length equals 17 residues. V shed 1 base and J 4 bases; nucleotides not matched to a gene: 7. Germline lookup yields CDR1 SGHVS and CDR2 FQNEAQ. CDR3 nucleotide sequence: TGTGCCAGCAGCTTAGAACTAGCGGGAGCCCCCCCAGATACGCAGTATTTT. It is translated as CASSLELAGAPPDTQYF.

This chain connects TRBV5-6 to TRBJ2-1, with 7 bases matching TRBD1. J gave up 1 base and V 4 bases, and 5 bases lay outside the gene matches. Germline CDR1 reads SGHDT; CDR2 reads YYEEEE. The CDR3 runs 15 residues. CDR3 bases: TGTGCCAGCAGCCAGGGGGACGTATCCTACAATGAGCAGTTCTTC. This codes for CASSQGDVSYNEQFF.

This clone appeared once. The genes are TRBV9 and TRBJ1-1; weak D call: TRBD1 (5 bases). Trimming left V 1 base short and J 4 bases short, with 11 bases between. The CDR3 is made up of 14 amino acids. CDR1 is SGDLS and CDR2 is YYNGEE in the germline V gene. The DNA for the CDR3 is TGTGCCAGCAGCGTAAAGCAGGGTGGCACTGAAGCTTTCTTT. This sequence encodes CASSVKQGGTEAFF.

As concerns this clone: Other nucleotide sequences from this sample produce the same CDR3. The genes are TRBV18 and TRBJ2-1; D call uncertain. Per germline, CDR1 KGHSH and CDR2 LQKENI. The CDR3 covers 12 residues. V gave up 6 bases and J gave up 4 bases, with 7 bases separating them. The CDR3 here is CASSIQYNEQFF. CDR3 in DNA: TGTGCCAGCTCGATTCAGTACAATGAGCAGTTCTTC.

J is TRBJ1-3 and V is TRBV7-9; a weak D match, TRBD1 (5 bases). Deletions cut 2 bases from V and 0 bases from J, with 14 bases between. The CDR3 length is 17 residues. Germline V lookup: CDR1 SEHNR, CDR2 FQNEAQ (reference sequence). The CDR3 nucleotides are TGTGCCAGCAGCTTATCGGGGTTGAGGGGCTCTGGAAACACCATATATTTT. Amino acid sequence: CASSLSGLRGSGNTIYF. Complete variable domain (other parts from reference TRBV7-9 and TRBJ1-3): DTGVSQNPRHKITKRGQNVTFRCDPISEHNRLYWYRQTLGQGPEFLTYFQNEAQLEKSRLLSDRFSAERPKGSFSTLEIQRTEQGDSAMYLCASSLSGLRGSGNTIYFGEGSWLTVV.

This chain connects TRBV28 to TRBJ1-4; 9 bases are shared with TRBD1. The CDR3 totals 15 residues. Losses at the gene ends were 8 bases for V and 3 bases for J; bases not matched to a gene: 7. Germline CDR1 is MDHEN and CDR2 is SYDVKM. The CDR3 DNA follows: TGTGCCAGCCGCCCCGGACAGGGGTCTAATGAAAAACTGTTTTTT. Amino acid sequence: CASRPGQGSNEKLFF. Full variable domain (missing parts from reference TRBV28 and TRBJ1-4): DVKVTQSSRYLVKRTGEKVFLECVQDMDHENMFWYRQDPGLGLRLIYFSYDVKMKEKGDIPEGYSVSREKKERFSLILESASTNQTSMYLCASRPGQGSNEKLFFGSGTQLSVL.

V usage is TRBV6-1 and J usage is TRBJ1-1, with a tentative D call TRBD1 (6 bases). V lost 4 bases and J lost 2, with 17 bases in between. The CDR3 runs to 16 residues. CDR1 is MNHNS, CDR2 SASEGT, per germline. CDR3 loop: CASSVDLRGINTEAFF. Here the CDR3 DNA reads TGTGCCAGCAGTGTCGATCTTAGGGGGATTAACACTGAAGCTTTCTTT.

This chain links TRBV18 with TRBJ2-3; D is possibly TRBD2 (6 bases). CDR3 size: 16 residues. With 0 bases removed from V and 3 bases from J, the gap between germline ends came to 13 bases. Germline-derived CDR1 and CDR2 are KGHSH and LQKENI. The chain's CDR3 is CASSPPGGLGTDTQYF. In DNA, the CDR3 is TGTGCCAGCTCACCACCGGGAGGACTGGGGACAGATACGCAGTATTTT.

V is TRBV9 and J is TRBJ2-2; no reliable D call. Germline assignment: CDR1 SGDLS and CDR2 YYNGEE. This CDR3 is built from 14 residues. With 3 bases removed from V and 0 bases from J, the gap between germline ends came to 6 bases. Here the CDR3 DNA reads TGTGCCAGCAGCGCCCCCGCGAACACCGGGGAGCTGTTTTTT. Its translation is CASSAPANTGELFF.

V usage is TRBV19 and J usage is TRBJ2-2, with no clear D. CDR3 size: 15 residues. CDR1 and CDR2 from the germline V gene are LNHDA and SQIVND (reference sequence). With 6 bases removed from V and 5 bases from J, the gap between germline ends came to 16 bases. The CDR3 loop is CASSRSGPSTGELFF. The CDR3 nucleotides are TGTGCCAGTAGCCGCAGTGGCCCGAGTACCGGGGAGCTGTTTTTT.

The CDR3 nucleotides are TGTGCCAGCAGCGTAACGCGGGAGGGTTCGTCGGAGCTGTTTTTT. Its translation is CASSVTREGSSELFF. V gene TRBV9 combines with J gene TRBJ2-2, with 9 bases aligning to TRBD2. This CDR3 is built from 15 residues. After removal of 1 base from V and 10 bases from J, the junction contained 8 bases not matched to a gene. Germline loops: CDR1 SGDLS, CDR2 YYNGEE.

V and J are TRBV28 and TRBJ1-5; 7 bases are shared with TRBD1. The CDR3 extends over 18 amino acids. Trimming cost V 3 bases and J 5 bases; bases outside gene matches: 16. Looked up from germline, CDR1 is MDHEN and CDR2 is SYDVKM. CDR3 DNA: TGTGCCAGCAGTTTCCGCCAATATCGACAGGGAAGGGATCAGCCCCAGCATTTT. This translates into CASSFRQYRQGRDQPQHF.

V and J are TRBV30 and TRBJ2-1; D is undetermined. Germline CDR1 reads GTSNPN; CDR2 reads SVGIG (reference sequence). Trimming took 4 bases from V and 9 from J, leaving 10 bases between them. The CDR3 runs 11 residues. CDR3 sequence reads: CAWTTFTEQFF. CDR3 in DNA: TGTGCCTGGACCACGTTTACTGAGCAGTTCTTC.

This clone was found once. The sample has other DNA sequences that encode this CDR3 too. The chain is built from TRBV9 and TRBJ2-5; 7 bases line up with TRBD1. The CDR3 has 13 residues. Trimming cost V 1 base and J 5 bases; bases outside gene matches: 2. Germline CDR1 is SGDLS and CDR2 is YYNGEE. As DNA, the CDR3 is TGTGCCAGCAGCGTACAGGGGGTTGAGACCCAGTACTTC. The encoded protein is CASSVQGVETQYF.

CDR3 nucleotide sequence: TGTGCCAGCAGCTTAGCCCTGAGCGGTACCCTCGGCAATGAGCAGTTCTTC. Encoded protein: CASSLALSGTLGNEQFF. The genes are TRBV11-3 and TRBJ2-1; D might be TRBD2 (5 bases). The CDR3 totals 17 residues. V was trimmed by 1 base and J by 6 bases, leaving 19 bases between them. Germline CDR1 is SGHNT and CDR2 is YENEEA.

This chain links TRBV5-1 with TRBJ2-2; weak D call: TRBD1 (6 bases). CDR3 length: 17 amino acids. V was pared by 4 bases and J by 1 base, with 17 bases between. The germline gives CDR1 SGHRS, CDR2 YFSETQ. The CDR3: CASSRLRGQLNTGELFF. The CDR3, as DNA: TGCGCCAGCAGCCGACTGCGCGGACAGCTGAACACCGGGGAGCTGTTTTTT.

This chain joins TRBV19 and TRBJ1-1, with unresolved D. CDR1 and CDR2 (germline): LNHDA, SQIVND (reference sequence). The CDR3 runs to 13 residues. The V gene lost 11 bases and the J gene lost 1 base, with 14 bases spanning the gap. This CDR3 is CAVLNWENTEAFF. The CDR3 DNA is TGTGCCGTATTGAATTGGGAGAACACTGAAGCTTTCTTT.

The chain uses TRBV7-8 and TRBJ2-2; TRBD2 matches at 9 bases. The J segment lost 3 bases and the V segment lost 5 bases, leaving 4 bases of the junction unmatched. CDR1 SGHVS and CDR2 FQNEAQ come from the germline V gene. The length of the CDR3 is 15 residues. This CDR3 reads CASSRSGSYTGELFF. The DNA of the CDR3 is TGTGCCAGCAGCCGTAGCGGGAGCTACACCGGGGAGCTGTTTTTT. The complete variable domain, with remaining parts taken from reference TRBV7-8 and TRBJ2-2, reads GAGVSQSPRYKVAKRGQDVALRCDPISGHVSLFWYQQALGQGPEFLTYFQNEAQLDKSGLPSDRFFAERPEGSVSTLKIQRTQQEDSAVYLCASSRSGSYTGELFFGEGSRLTVL.

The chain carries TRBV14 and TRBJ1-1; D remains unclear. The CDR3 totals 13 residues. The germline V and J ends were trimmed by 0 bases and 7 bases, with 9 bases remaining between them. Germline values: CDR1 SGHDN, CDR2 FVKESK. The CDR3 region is CASSQDYGIEAFF. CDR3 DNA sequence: TGTGCCAGCAGCCAAGATTACGGGATTGAAGCTTTCTTT.

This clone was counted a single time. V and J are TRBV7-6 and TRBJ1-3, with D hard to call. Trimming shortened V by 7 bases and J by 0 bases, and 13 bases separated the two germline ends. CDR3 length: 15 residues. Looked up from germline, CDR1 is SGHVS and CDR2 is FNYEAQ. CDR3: CASTETVTSGNTIYF. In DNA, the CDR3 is TGTGCCAGCACAGAAACAGTTACCTCTGGAAACACCATATATTTT.

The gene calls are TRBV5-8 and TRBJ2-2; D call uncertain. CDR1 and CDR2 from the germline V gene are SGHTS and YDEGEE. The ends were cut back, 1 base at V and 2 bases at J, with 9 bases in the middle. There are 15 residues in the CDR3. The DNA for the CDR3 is TGTGCCAGCAGCTTGTCCCAGACCAACACCGGGGAGCTGTTTTTT. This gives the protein CASSLSQTNTGELFF.